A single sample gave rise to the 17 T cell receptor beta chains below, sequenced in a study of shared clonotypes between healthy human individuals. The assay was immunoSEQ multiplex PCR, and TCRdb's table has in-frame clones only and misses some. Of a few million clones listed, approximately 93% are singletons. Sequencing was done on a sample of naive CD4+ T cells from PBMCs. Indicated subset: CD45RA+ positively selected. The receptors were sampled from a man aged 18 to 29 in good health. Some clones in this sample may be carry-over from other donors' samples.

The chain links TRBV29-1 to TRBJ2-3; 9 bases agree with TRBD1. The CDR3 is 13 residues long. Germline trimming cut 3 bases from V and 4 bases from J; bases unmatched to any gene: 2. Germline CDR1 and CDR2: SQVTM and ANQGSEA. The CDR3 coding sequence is TGCAGCGTTGAGGGACAGGGCTCAGATACGCAGTATTTT. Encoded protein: CSVEGQGSDTQYF.

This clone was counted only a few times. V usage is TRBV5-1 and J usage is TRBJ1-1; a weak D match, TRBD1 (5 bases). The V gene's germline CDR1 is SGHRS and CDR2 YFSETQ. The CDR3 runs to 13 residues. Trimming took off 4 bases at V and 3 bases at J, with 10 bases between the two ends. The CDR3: CASSNGGDTEAFF. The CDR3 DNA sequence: TGCGCCAGCAGCAACGGAGGGGACACTGAAGCTTTCTTT. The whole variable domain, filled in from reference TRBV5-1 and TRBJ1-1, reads KAGVTQTPRYLIKTRGQQVTLSCSPISGHRSVSWYQQTPGQGLQFLFEYFSETQRNKGNFPGRFSGRQFSNSRSEMNVSTLELGDSALYLCASSNGGDTEAFFGQGTRLTVV.

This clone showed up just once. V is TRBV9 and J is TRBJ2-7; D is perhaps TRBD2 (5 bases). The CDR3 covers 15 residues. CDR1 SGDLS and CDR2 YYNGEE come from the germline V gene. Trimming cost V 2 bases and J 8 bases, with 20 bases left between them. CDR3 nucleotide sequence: TGTGCCAGCAGCGTCACACCACGGGGTATCAGTAAGCAGTACTTC. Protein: CASSVTPRGISKQYF.

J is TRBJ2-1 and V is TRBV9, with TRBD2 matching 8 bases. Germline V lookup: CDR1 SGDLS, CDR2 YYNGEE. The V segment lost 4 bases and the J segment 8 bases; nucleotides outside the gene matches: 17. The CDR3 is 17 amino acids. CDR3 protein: CASSSPGDSGEPDEQFF. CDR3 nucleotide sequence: TGTGCCAGCAGCTCGCCAGGGGATAGCGGGGAACCGGATGAGCAGTTCTTC.

CDR3 sequence reads: CASSPAYTGYEQYF. The CDR3 DNA is TGTGCCAGCTCACCAGCGTACACAGGCTACGAGCAGTACTTC. The gene calls are TRBV18 and TRBJ2-7, with a possible D match to TRBD1 (5 bases). CDR1 KGHSH and CDR2 LQKENI come from the germline V gene. The CDR3 is 14 residues long. The ends were cut back, 2 bases at V and 3 bases at J, with 11 bases in the middle. The full variable domain, with the rest looked up from reference TRBV18 and TRBJ2-7, is NAGVMQNPRHLVRRRGQEARLRCSPMKGHSHVYWYRQLPEEGLKFMVYLQKENIIDESGMPKERFSAEFPKEGPSILRIQQVVRGDSAAYFCASSPAYTGYEQYFGPGTRLTVT.

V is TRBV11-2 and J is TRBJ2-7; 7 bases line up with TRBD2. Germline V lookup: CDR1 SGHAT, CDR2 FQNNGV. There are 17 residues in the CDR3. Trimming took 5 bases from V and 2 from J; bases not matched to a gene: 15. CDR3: CASSGLPGAGSPYEQYF. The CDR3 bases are TGTGCCAGCAGCGGACTGCCAGGAGCGGGATCTCCCTACGAGCAGTACTTC.

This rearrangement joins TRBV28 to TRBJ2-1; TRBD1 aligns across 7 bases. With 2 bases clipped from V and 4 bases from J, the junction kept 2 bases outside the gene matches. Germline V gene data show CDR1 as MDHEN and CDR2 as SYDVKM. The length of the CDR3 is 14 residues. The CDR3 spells CASSLVTGYNEQFF. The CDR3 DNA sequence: TGTGCCAGCAGTTTAGTGACAGGGTACAATGAGCAGTTCTTC.

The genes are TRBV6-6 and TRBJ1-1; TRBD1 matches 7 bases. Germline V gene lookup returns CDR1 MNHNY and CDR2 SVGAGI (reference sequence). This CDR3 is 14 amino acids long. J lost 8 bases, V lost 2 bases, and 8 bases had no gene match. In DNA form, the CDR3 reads TGTGCCAGCAGTTACCCGACAGGGAATGGAGAAGCTTTCTTT. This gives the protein CASSYPTGNGEAFF.

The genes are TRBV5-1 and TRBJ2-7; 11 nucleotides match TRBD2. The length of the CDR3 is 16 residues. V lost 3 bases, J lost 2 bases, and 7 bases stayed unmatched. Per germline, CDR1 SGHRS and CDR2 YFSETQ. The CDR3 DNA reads TGCGCCAGCAGCTACGGACTAGCGGGTGGACCCTACGAGCAGTACTTC. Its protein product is CASSYGLAGGPYEQYF.

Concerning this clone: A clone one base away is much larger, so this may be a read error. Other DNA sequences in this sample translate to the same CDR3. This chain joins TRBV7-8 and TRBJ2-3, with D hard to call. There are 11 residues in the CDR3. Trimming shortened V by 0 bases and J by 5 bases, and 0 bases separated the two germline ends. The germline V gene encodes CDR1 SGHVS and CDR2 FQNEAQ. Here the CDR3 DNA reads TGTGCCAGCAGCTTAGCAGATACGCAGTATTTT. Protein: CASSLADTQYF.

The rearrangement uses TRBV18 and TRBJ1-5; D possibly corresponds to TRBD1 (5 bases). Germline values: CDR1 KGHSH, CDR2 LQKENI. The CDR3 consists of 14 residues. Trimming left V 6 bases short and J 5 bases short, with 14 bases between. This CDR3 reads CASSPLARDQPQHF. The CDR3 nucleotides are TGTGCCAGCTCCCCTCTCGCCAGGGATCAGCCCCAGCATTTT. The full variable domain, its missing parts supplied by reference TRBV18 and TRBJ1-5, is NAGVMQNPRHLVRRRGQEARLRCSPMKGHSHVYWYRQLPEEGLKFMVYLQKENIIDESGMPKERFSAEFPKEGPSILRIQQVVRGDSAAYFCASSPLARDQPQHFGDGTRLSIL.

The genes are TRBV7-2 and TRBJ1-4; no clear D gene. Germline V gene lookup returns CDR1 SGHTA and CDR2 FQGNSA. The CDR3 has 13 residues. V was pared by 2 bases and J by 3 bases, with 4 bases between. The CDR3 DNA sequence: TGTGCCAGCAGCTTATGGGCTAATGAAAAACTGTTTTTT. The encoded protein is CASSLWANEKLFF.

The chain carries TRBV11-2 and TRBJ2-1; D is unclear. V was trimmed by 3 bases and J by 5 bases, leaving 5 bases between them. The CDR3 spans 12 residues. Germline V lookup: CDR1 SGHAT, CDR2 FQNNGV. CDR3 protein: CASSFSDNEQFF. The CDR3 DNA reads TGTGCCAGCAGCTTCAGCGACAATGAGCAGTTCTTC.

Here the CDR3 DNA reads TGTGCCAGCAGCCCCGTCTGGTCCGGGGAGCTGTTTTTT. It is translated as CASSPVWSGELFF. The V and J genes are TRBV7-2 and TRBJ2-2; D unresolved. V gave up 5 bases and J gave up 6 bases, with 10 bases separating them. Germline loops: CDR1 SGHTA, CDR2 FQGNSA. The CDR3 has 13 residues.

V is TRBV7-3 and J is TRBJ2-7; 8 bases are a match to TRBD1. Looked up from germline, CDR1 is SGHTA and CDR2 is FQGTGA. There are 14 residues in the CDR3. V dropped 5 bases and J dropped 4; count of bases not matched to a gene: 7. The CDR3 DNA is TGTGCCAGCAGCCTGACAGGGGCCTCATACGAGCAGTACTTC. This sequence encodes CASSLTGASYEQYF.

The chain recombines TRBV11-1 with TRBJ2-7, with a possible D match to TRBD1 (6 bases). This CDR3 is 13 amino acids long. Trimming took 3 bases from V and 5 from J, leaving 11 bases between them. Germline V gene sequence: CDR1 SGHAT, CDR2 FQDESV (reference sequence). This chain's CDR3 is CASSFNRDNEQYF. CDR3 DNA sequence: TGTGCCAGCAGCTTCAACAGGGACAACGAGCAGTACTTC.

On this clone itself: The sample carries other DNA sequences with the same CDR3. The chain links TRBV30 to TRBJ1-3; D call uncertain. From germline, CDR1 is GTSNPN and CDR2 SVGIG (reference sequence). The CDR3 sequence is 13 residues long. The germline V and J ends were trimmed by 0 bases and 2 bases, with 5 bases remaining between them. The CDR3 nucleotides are TGTGCCTGGAGTGTAGGGACTGGAAACACCATATATTTT. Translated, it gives CAWSVGTGNTIYF.